A selection of T cell receptor beta chains follows, all from one sample in a study of blood T cell repertoires in COVID-19. The repertoire was sequenced with immunoSEQ multiplex PCR; TCRdb's copy has only in-frame clones and lacks some. Of about 260,000 clones listed, 86% are singletons. The specimen sequenced was peripheral blood. Receptor source: a man aged 18 to 29 with active or convalescent COVID-19. CDR3s include the opening cysteine and the closing phenylalanine or tryptophan. The D gene is left open where the match is weak. Clone sizes are given selectively: once, few, many, or a class where the clone is expanded.

D	J	size	V	DNA	CDR3
TRBD1	TRBJ1-1	-	TRBV7-2	TGTGCCAGCAGCTTAGTGGGACAGGGGGCCGGTGAAGCTTTCTTT	CASSLVGQGAGEAFF
-	TRBJ1-1	-	TRBV7-3	TGTGCCAGCAGCTTAAGGGCAGACACTGAAGCTTTCTTT	CASSLRADTEAFF
-	TRBJ1-6	-	TRBV12-3/TRBV12-4	TGTGCCAGCAGTTACTTTCGTTCACCCCTCCACTTT	CASSYFRSPLHF
TRBD2	TRBJ2-5	-	TRBV7-9	TGTGCCAGCAGCTTAGATACTAGCGGCCAAGAGACCCAGTACTTC	CASSLDTSGQETQYF
TRBD2	TRBJ2-5	once	TRBV3-1/TRBV3-2	TGTGCCAGCAGCCAAGTCCTTAGCGGGATACAAGAGACCCAGTACTTC	CASSQVLSGIQETQYF
-	TRBJ2-3	-	TRBV27	TGTGCCAGCAGTTTACAGAGGAGCACAGATACGCAGTATTTT	CASSLQRSTDTQYF
TRBD2	TRBJ2-1	-	TRBV19	TGTGCCAGTAGTATAGTTTGGCGGGAGGGGAGAAAGAATGAGCAGTTCTTC	CASSIVWREGRKNEQFF
-	TRBJ2-7	-	TRBV18	TGTGCCAGCTCATTCGGCTACGAGCAGTACTTC	CASSFGYEQYF
TRBD1	TRBJ2-7	-	TRBV11-2	TGTGCCAGCAGCTTAGGTCAGGGGGCGGCCGAGCAGTACTTC	CASSLGQGAAEQYF
-	TRBJ2-3	-	TRBV11-1	TGTGCCAGCAGCTTTTCAGGTTCAGATACGCAGTATTTT	CASSFSGSDTQYF
-	TRBJ1-1	-	TRBV5-1	TGCGCCAGCAGCTTGGGCGATACTGAAGCTTTCTTT	CASSLGDTEAFF
TRBD1	TRBJ2-7	-	TRBV12-3/TRBV12-4	TGTGCCAGCAGCCGGACAGGGACCTACGAGCAGTACTTC	CASSRTGTYEQYF
-	TRBJ1-1	-	TRBV3-1/TRBV3-2	TGTGCCAGCAGCCTCAGGGGCGGTGGAACTGAAGCTTTCTTT	CASSLRGGGTEAFF
TRBD1	TRBJ2-3	-	TRBV29-1	TGCAGCGTTGAGACGACAGGGCCAGATACGCAGTATTTT	CSVETTGPDTQYF
TRBD1	TRBJ1-2	-	TRBV7-2	TGTGCCAGCAGCTCCAGGGGTCTCTCAGGGCAGGGGGCCTATGGCTACACCTTC	CASSSRGLSGQGAYGYTF
TRBD1	TRBJ2-6	-	TRBV7-9	TGTGCCAGCAGCTTAAGGGGACAGCCACACTCTGGGGCCAACGTCCTGACTTTC	CASSLRGQPHSGANVLTF
-	TRBJ2-3	-	TRBV29-1	TGCAGCGTGGCTGAAGTCACAGATACGCAGTATTTT	CSVAEVTDTQYF
-	TRBJ1-5	-	TRBV30	TGTGCCTGGAGTGTAACCGGGATGGACCAGCCCCAGCATTTT	CAWSVTGMDQPQHF
-	TRBJ2-1	-	TRBV27	TGTGCCAGCAGTGGGAGCTACAATGAGCAGTTCTTC	CASSGSYNEQFF
TRBD1	TRBJ2-7	-	TRBV25-1	TGTGCCAGCATCGCCGGGACAGGGTTCTACGAGCAGTACTTC	CASIAGTGFYEQYF
-	TRBJ1-3	-	TRBV2	TGTGCCAGCAAAGGAGGTGGAAACACCATATATTTT	CASKGGGNTIYF
-	TRBJ2-2	-	TRBV6-5	TGTGCCAGCAGTTATCAGCGTCAGACCGGGGAGCTGTTTTTT	CASSYQRQTGELFF